The source of this T cell receptor (beta chain) is a study of patients and donors after allogeneic stem cell transplantation. From germline, CDR1 is SGHTA and CDR2 FQGNSA. V lost 1 base to trimming and J lost 6 bases, with 3 bases between them. CDR3 length: 12 amino acids. TCRdb ran MiXCR on the RT-PCR reads and lists one entry per CDR3 protein. The sample has 84,000 or so distinct CDR3 sequences; 45% to 50% are singletons. The sequence derives from a human donor who was either an allogeneic HSCT recipient or a stem cell or donor lymphocyte infusion donor (not recorded which). It is not recorded whose cells these are; they may come from a transplant donor. This sequence joins TRBV7-2 and TRBJ1-4, with D unresolved. Sample: blood, either unsorted or a sorted T cell fraction (not recorded which). In DNA form, the CDR3 reads TGTGCCAGCAGCTTAGGGCATGAAAAACTGTTTTTT. Protein: CASSLGHEKLFF.